Listed below are T cell receptor beta chains from one sample, sequenced in a study of cytomegalovirus exposure and HLA in healthy donors. The repertoire was sequenced with immunoSEQ multiplex PCR; TCRdb's copy has only in-frame clones and lacks some. The table records 120,000 or so clones, 79% of them present only once. Sequencing was performed on PBMCs. These receptor sequences come from a man younger than 30 in good health and CMV-seronegative. Both conserved end residues are part of each CDR3. D genes are given only for firm matches. The size entry is marked missing in some rows and otherwise reads once, few, many or a size class.

CDR3 protein	CDR3 DNA	clone size	CDR3 length	V gene	J gene	D gene
CASSLIPSTGASPLHF	TGTGCCAGCAGTCTCATCCCGTCGACAGGGGCTTCACCCCTCCACTTT	.	16	TRBV27	TRBJ1-6	TRBD1
CASTNQEGTGDTEAFF	TGTGCCAGCACCAACCAAGAAGGGACAGGGGACACTGAAGCTTTCTTT	.	16	TRBV6-6	TRBJ1-1	TRBD1
CASSQIRGQQPQHF	TGTGCCAGCAGTCAGATCAGGGGGCAACAGCCCCAGCATTTT	few	14	TRBV6-1	TRBJ1-5	TRBD1
CASSFGLWAYEQYF	TGTGCCAGCAGTTTTGGACTTTGGGCCTACGAGCAGTACTTC	.	14	TRBV28	TRBJ2-7	.
CASNRQHHSNEKLFF	TGTGCCAGCAACCGACAGCATCACTCCAATGAAAAACTGTTTTTT	once	15	TRBV5-8	TRBJ1-4	.
CATSSPRTGEAFF	TGCGCCACCAGCAGTCCCAGGACAGGAGAAGCTTTCTTT	.	13	TRBV15	TRBJ1-1	TRBD1
CASMLAGGYNEQFF	TGTGCCAGCATGCTAGCGGGAGGCTACAATGAGCAGTTCTTC	.	14	TRBV6-1	TRBJ2-1	TRBD2
CASKFGLAGGYTYEQFF	TGTGCCAGCAAGTTTGGACTAGCGGGAGGGTATACGTATGAGCAGTTCTTC	.	17	TRBV2	TRBJ2-1	TRBD2
CASSKPGQGSYEQYF	TGTGCCAGCAGCAAACCGGGACAGGGAAGCTACGAGCAGTACTTC	.	15	TRBV7-8	TRBJ2-7	TRBD1
CASSQIPGQNYNEQFF	TGCGCCAGCAGCCAAATCCCGGGACAGAACTACAATGAGCAGTTCTTC	once	16	TRBV4-1	TRBJ2-1	TRBD1
CASSPLEREGLGEQFF	TGTGCCAGCTCACCACTGGAGCGGGAGGGCCTTGGGGAGCAGTTCTTC	.	16	TRBV18	TRBJ2-1	TRBD2
CASSFGLLAGPEETQYF	TGTGCCAGCAGTTTTGGGTTACTAGCGGGACCAGAAGAGACCCAGTACTTC	once	17	TRBV28	TRBJ2-5	TRBD2
CASGTGSPEAFF	TGTGCTAGTGGTACTGGGAGCCCTGAAGCTTTCTTT	.	12	TRBV12-5	TRBJ1-1	.
CASSAHSGGSSYNEQFF	TGTGCCAGCAGTGCTCATAGTGGCGGGAGCTCCTACAATGAGCAGTTCTTC	.	17	TRBV6-1	TRBJ2-1	TRBD2
CASSFRGTSGADTQYF	TGTGCCAGCAGCTTCCGGGGGACTAGCGGAGCGGATACGCAGTATTTT	.	16	TRBV5-6	TRBJ2-3	TRBD2
CASGTGTPYEQYF	TGTGCCAGTGGGACAGGGACGCCCTACGAGCAGTACTTC	.	13	TRBV7-9	TRBJ2-7	TRBD1
CASSLTPNPSTDTQYF	TGTGCCAGCAGCTTAACCCCCAATCCAAGCACAGATACGCAGTATTTT	.	16	TRBV7-3	TRBJ2-3	.
CASSPPTSLTYNEQFF	TGTGCCAGCAGCCCCCCCACTAGCCTCACCTACAATGAGCAGTTCTTC	.	16	TRBV7-2	TRBJ2-1	.
CASSSDSYYGYTF	TGTGCCAGCAGTTCCGACTCATACTATGGCTACACCTTC	.	13	TRBV6-1	TRBJ1-2	.
CASSYGPTYTDTQYF	TGTGCCAGCAGTTATGGGCCCACCTACACAGATACGCAGTATTTT	.	15	TRBV6-6	TRBJ2-3	.
CASSSGDTGELFF	TGTGCCAGCAGTTCGGGGGACACCGGGGAGCTGTTTTTT	.	13	TRBV6-5	TRBJ2-2	.
CASRPRWAGLAGAQETQYF	TGTGCCAGCAGACCCCGTTGGGCGGGACTAGCGGGAGCACAAGAGACCCAGTACTTC	.	19	TRBV7-8	TRBJ2-5	TRBD2
CASSRSEPGNTIYF	TGTGCCAGTAGCCGCTCGGAGCCAGGAAACACCATATATTTT	.	14	TRBV19	TRBJ1-3	.
CAISDAGDTGELFF	TGTGCCATCAGTGATGCGGGGGACACCGGGGAGCTGTTTTTT	few	14	TRBV10-3	TRBJ2-2	TRBD2
CASSDNTDTQYF	TGTGCCAGCAGTGACAACACAGATACGCAGTATTTT	once	12	TRBV2	TRBJ2-3	.
CASSLAIGTTYEQYF	TGTGCCAGCAGCTTAGCGATTGGGACAACCTACGAGCAGTACTTC	.	15	TRBV7-2	TRBJ2-7	.
CASSPLADQPQHF	TGTGCCAGCTCACCTCTGGCAGATCAGCCCCAGCATTTT	.	13	TRBV18	TRBJ1-5	.
CASSSGTGLSNEKLFF	TGCGCCAGCAGCTCTGGGACAGGGCTTTCTAATGAAAAACTGTTTTTT	.	16	TRBV5-1	TRBJ1-4	TRBD1
CASSLRGSYNEQFF	TGTGCCAGCAGCTTGAGGGGCAGTTACAATGAGCAGTTCTTC	.	14	TRBV5-4	TRBJ2-1	.
CASSTQGNTEAFF	TGTGCCAGTAGTACACAGGGGAACACTGAAGCTTTCTTT	.	13	TRBV19	TRBJ1-1	.
CAAGWEVYEQYF	TGTGCCGCTGGCTGGGAGGTCTACGAGCAGTACTTC	.	12	TRBV10-3	TRBJ2-7	.
CASSERGYEQYF	TGTGCCAGCAGCGAACGGGGATACGAGCAGTACTTC	.	12	TRBV4-2	TRBJ2-7	.
CASGGGGEKLFF	TGTGCCAGCGGCGGGGGTGGCGAAAAACTGTTTTTT	.	12	TRBV2	TRBJ1-4	.
CATSRGDSEQPQHF	TGTGCCACCAGCAGAGGGGACTCGGAACAGCCCCAGCATTTT	.	14	TRBV15	TRBJ1-5	.
CAGRSRPAGRIDEQFF	TGTGCAGGTCGCTCCCGACCCGCGGGGAGGATCGATGAGCAGTTCTTC	.	16	TRBV12-2	TRBJ2-1	.
CAWGRGGLNTEAFF	TGTGCCTGGGGGCGGGGGGGGCTTAACACTGAAGCTTTCTTT	.	14	TRBV30	TRBJ1-1	.
CASSEIAAQETQYF	TGTGCCAGCAGCGAAATAGCGGCACAAGAGACCCAGTACTTC	.	14	TRBV7-9	TRBJ2-5	.
CSVAVGTSTDTQYF	TGCAGCGTTGCCGTAGGGACTAGCACAGATACGCAGTATTTT	.	14	TRBV29-1	TRBJ2-3	.
CASSESTATDTQYF	TGTGCCAGCAGTGAATCGACAGCCACAGATACGCAGTATTTT	.	14	TRBV25-1	TRBJ2-3	.
CASTGLSYEQYF	TGTGCCAGCACAGGGTTATCCTACGAGCAGTACTTC	.	12	TRBV28	TRBJ2-7	.
CASSSPPLGENIQYF	TGTGCCAGCAGTTCCCCACCATTAGGGGAAAACATTCAGTACTTC	.	15	TRBV6-5	TRBJ2-4	.
CAWNKAGGWPDTQYF	TGTGCCTGGAATAAAGCGGGAGGGTGGCCAGATACGCAGTATTTT	.	15	TRBV30	TRBJ2-3	TRBD2
CASSETELAGVHEQYF	TGCGCCAGCAGTGAGACCGAACTAGCGGGAGTCCACGAGCAGTACTTC	once	16	TRBV10-2	TRBJ2-7	TRBD2
CASSLGPSGSTLETQYF	TGTGCCAGCAGCTTGGGACCTAGCGGGAGCACCTTGGAGACCCAGTACTTC	.	17	TRBV5-4	TRBJ2-5	TRBD2
CASSQEQREGETQYF	TGTGCCAGCAGCCAAGAGCAGCGGGAGGGAGAGACCCAGTACTTC	.	15	TRBV14	TRBJ2-5	TRBD2
CAISDSGRAGDTQYF	TGTGCCATCAGTGATAGCGGGAGGGCTGGAGATACGCAGTATTTT	.	15	TRBV10-3	TRBJ2-3	TRBD2
CASSEPGTSGNEQFF	TGCGCCAGCAGTGAGCCCGGGACTAGCGGCAATGAGCAGTTCTTC	.	15	TRBV10-2	TRBJ2-1	TRBD2
CASSPGAGATYEQYF	TGTGCCAGTAGCCCCGGAGCGGGAGCTACCTACGAGCAGTACTTC	.	15	TRBV19	TRBJ2-7	TRBD2
CASFSGSRNEQYF	TGTGCCAGCTTTTCCGGGAGCAGGAACGAGCAGTACTTC	.	13	TRBV6-5	TRBJ2-7	.
CASRPGLAGVAEQFF	TGTGCCAGTAGGCCGGGCCTAGCGGGAGTGGCTGAGCAGTTCTTC	.	15	TRBV19	TRBJ2-1	TRBD2
CASSLLTLAGVYTGELFF	TGTGCCAGCAGTTTGTTGACTCTAGCGGGAGTTTACACCGGGGAGCTGTTTTTT	.	18	TRBV27	TRBJ2-2	TRBD2
CASSLLQGHTGELFF	TGTGCCAGCAGCTTATTGCAGGGGCACACCGGGGAGCTGTTTTTT	.	15	TRBV7-3	TRBJ2-2	.
CASSQGQPNEKLFF	TGCGCCAGCAGCCAGGGACAGCCTAATGAAAAACTGTTTTTT	.	14	TRBV5-1	TRBJ1-4	TRBD1
CAWSDLGQGERFGGYTF	TGTGCCTGGAGTGACCTGGGACAGGGAGAAAGGTTTGGTGGCTACACCTTC	few	17	TRBV30	TRBJ1-2	TRBD1
CASHDRERASYNEQFF	TGTGCAAGTCACGACCGGGAGCGGGCCTCCTACAATGAGCAGTTCTTC	medium-sized	16	TRBV12-2	TRBJ2-1	.